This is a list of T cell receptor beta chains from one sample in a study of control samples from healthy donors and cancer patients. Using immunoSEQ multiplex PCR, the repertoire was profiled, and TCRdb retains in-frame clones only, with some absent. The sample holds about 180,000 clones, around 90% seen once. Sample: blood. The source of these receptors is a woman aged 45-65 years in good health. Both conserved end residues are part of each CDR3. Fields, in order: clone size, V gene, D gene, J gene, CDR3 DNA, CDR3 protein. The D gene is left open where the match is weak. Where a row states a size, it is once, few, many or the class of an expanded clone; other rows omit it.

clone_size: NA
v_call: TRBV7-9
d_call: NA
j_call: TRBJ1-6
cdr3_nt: TGTGCCAGCAGCTTAGACCGAGGGAATTCACCCCTCCACTTT
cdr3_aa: CASSLDRGNSPLHF

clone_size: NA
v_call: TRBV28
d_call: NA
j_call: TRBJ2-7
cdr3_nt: TGTGCCAGCAGGGGGGACGCCCGCTACGAGCAGTACTTC
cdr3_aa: CASRGDARYEQYF

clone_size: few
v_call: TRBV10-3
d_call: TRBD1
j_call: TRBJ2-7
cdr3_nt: TGTGCCGCCTCGGCGACAGGGTCATACGAGCAGTACTTC
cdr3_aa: CAASATGSYEQYF

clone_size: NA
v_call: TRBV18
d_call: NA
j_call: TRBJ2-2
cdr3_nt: TGTGCCAGCTCAACGGGGGTCGGGGAGCTGTTTTTT
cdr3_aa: CASSTGVGELFF

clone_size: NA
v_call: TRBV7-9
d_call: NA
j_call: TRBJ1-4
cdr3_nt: TGTGCCAGCAGCTTTGGGGTTGGGAAACTGTTTTTT
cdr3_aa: CASSFGVGKLFF

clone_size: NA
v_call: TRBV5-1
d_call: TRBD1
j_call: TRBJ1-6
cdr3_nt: TGCGCCAGCAGCTTGGACGGGACAGGGGGGTCACCCCTCCACTTT
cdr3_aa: CASSLDGTGGSPLHF

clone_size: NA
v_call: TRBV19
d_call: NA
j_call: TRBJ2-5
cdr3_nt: TGTGCCAGTAGTGTGGGGGGGCCCCTCCAAGAGACCCAGTACTTC
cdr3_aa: CASSVGGPLQETQYF

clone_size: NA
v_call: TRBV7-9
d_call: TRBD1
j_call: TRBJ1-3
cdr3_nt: TGTGCCAGCAGCTTAGCCGGGACAGGGGGAAACACCATATATTTT
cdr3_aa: CASSLAGTGGNTIYF

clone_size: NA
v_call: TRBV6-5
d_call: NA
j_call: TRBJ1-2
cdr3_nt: TGTGCCAGCAGTTACCGTCGAGAGAATGGCTACACCTTC
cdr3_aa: CASSYRRENGYTF

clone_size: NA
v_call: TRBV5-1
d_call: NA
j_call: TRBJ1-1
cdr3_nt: TGCGCCAGCAGCATTCAAGACCAGAACACTGAAGCTTTCTTT
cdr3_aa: CASSIQDQNTEAFF

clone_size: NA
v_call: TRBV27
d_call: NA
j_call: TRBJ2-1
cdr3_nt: TGTGCCAGCAGTGGCCGGGACTCCTTTTACAATGAGCAGTTCTTC
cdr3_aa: CASSGRDSFYNEQFF

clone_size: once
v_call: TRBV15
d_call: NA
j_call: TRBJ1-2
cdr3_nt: TGTGCCACCAGCAACCGGGACACAGCTTTTGGCTACACCTTC
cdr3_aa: CATSNRDTAFGYTF

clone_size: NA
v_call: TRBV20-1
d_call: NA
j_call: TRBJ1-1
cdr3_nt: TGCAGTGCTAGTAATTTAGGGACGGGGAACACTGAAGCTTTCTTT
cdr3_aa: CSASNLGTGNTEAFF

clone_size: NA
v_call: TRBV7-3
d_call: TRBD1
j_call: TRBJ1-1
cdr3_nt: TGTGCCAGCAGCTTCCAGGGGGCCCCTGAAGCTTTCTTT
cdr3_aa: CASSFQGAPEAFF

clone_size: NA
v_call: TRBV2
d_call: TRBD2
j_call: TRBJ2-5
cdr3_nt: TGTGCCAGCACTGCTAGCGGGAGTTTAGAGACCCAGTACTTC
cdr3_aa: CASTASGSLETQYF

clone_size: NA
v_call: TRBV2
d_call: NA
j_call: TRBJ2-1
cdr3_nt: TGTGCCAGCAGAAGGACCGGCGAGCAGTTCTTC
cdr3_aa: CASRRTGEQFF

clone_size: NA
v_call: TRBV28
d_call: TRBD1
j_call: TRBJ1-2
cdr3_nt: TGTGCCAGCAGTATAGGACAGGGTAACTATGGCTACACCTTC
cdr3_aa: CASSIGQGNYGYTF

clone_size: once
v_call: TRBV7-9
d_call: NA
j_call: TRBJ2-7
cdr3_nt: TGTGCCAGCAGTTATTTTGGAATCCAGAGGTACGAGCAGTACTTC
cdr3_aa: CASSYFGIQRYEQYF

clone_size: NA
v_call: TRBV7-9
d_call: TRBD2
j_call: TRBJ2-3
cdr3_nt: TGTGCCAGCAGCTTTGATACGGGACTAAGCATGGATACGCAGTATTTT
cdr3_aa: CASSFDTGLSMDTQYF

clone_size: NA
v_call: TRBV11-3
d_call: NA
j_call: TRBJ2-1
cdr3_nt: TGTGCCAGCAGCTTCGGCGGTAATGAGCAGTTCTTC
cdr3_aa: CASSFGGNEQFF

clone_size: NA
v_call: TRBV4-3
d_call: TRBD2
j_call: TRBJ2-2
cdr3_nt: TGCGCCAGCAGCCCGGGACTAACGAACACCGGGGAGCTGTTTTTT
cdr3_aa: CASSPGLTNTGELFF

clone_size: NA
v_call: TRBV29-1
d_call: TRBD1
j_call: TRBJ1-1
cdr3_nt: TGCAGCGTTGAAGGCCGGACAGGGGTCGCTGAAGCTTTCTTT
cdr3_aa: CSVEGRTGVAEAFF

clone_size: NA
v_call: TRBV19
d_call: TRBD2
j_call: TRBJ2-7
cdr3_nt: TGTGCCAGTAGTGCCCAAGCGGGGGGACTCTACGAGCAGTACTTC
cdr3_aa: CASSAQAGGLYEQYF

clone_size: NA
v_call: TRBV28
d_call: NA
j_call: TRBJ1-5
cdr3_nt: TGTGCCAGCAGTTTGTCGGGGAGGACTCAGCCCCAGCATTTT
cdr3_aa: CASSLSGRTQPQHF

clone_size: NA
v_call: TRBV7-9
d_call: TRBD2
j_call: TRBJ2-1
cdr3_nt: TGTGCCAGCAGTGAGACTAGCGGGATGGCGTACAATGAGCAGTTCTTC
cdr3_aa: CASSETSGMAYNEQFF

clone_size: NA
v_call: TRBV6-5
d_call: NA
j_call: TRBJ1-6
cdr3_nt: TGTGCCAGCCTATCGGGGATTAATTCACCCCTCCACTTT
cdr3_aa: CASLSGINSPLHF

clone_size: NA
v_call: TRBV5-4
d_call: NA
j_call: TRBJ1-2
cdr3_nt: TGTGCCAGCAGCACCACAGGGATGGAGGGCTACACCTTC
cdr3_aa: CASSTTGMEGYTF

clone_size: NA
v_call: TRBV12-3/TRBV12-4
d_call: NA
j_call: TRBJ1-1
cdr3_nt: TGTGCCAGCGCCAGGGTTAACACTGAAGCTTTCTTT
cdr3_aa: CASARVNTEAFF

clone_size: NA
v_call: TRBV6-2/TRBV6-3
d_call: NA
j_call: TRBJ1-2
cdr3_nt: TGTGCCAGCAGTTACCCGGGTTCCTATGGCTACACCTTC
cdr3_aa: CASSYPGSYGYTF

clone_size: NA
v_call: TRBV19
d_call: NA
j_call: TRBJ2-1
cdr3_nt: TGTGCCAGTGGTATTGGACCGGGATCCTACAATGAGCAGTTCTTC
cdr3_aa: CASGIGPGSYNEQFF

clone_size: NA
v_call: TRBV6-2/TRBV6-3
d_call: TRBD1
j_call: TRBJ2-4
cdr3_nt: TGTGCCAGCAGTTTGGACAGGGGGATTTTTTACTTC
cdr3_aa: CASSLDRGIFYF

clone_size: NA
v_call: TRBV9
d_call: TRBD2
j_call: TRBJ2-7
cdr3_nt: TGTGCCAGCAGCCTTAGCGGGAGTCCCCACGAGCAGTACTTC
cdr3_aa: CASSLSGSPHEQYF

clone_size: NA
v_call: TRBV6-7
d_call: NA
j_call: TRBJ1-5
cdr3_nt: TGTGTCCCCGTAGAGGCTGGCCCCCAGCATTTT
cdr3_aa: CVPVEAGPQHF

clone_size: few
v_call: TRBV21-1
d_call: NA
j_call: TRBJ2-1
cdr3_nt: TGTGCCAGCAGCAGCCGACAGGGACTCTACAATGAGCAGTTCTTC
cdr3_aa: CASSSRQGLYNEQFF

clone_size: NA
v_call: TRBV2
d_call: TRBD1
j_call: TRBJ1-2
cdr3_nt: TGTGCCAGCACAGGGGGCAACTATGGCTACACCTTC
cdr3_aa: CASTGGNYGYTF

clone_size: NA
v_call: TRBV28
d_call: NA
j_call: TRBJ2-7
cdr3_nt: TGTGCCAGCTTACCGGGACAAGGCTACGAGCAGTACTTC
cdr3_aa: CASLPGQGYEQYF

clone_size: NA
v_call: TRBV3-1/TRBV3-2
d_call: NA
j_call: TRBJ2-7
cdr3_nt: TGTGCCAGCAGCCAGCGGGGCAACTACGAGCAGTACTTC
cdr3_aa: CASSQRGNYEQYF

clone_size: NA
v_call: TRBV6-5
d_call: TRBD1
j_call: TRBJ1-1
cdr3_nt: TGTGCCAGCGGTACAGGGGTTACTGAAGCTTTCTTT
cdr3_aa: CASGTGVTEAFF

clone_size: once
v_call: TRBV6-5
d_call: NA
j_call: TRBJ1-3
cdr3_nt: TGTGCCAGCGTGGGACGGAACTCTGGAAACACCATATATTTT
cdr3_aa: CASVGRNSGNTIYF

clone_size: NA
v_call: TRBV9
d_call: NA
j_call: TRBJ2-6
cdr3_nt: TGTGCCAGCAGCGCAGCGTTAGACAGCGCCCTGAAGGGGGCCAACGTCCTGACTTTC
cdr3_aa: CASSAALDSALKGANVLTF

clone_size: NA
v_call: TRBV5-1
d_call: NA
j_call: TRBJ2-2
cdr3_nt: TGCGCCAGCAGCTTGGGGGGGAACACCGGGGAGCTGTTTTTT
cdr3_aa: CASSLGGNTGELFF

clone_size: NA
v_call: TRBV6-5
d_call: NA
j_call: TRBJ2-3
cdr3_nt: TGTGCCAGCAGCAGTCCCCATACGCAGTATTTT
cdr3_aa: CASSSPHTQYF

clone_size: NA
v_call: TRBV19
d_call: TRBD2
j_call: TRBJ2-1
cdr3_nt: TGTGCCAGTAGTATAGGACTAGCGGGAGGCGGGGGTTACAATGAGCAGTTCTTC
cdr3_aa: CASSIGLAGGGGYNEQFF

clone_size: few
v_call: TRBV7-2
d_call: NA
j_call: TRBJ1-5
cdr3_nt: TGTGCCAGCAGCCTCCGAGATCAGCCCCAGCATTTT
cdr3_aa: CASSLRDQPQHF

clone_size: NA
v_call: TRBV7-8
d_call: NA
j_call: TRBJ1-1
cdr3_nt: TGTGCCAGCGCCAGAGTGAGCGTGAACACTGAAGCTTTCTTT
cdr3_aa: CASARVSVNTEAFF

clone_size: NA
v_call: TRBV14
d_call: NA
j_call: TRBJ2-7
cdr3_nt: TGTGCCAGCAGCCAAGATAGCGGATCCTACGAGCAGTACTTC
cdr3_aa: CASSQDSGSYEQYF

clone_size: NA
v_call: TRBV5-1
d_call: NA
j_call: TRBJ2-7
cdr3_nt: TGCGCCAGCAGCTTGGTGCAGGGCTACGAGCAGTACTTC
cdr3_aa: CASSLVQGYEQYF

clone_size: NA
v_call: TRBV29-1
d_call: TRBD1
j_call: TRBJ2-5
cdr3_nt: TGCAGCGCAGGACAGGCGAGGGAGACCCAGTACTTC
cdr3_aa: CSAGQARETQYF

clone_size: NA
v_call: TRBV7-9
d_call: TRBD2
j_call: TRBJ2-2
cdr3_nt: TGTGCCAGCAGCTCCTCCTTAGCGGGGCTCGCTCGCGCCGGGGAGCTGTTTTTT
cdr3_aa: CASSSSLAGLARAGELFF

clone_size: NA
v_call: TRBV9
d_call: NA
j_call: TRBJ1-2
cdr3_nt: TGTGCCAGCAGCGTAGCCAGGGGCCCATATGGCTACACCTTC
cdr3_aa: CASSVARGPYGYTF

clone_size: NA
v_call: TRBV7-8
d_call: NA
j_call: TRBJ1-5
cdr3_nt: TGTGCCAGCAGCCCCGAGGAGGGCCTATATCAGCCCCAGCATTTT
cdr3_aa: CASSPEEGLYQPQHF

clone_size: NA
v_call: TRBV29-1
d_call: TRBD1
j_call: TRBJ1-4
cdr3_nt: TGCAGCGTGAAACCGACAGGGCAAACTAATGAAAAACTGTTTTTT
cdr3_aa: CSVKPTGQTNEKLFF

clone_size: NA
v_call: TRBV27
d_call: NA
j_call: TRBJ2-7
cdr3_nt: TGTGCCAGCAGTTCCCTTTCCTCCTACGAGCAGTACTTC
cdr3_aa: CASSSLSSYEQYF

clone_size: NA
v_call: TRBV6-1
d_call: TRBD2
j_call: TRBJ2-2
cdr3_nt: TGTGCCAGCAGTGCCAGACTAGCGGGAGACACCGGGGAGCTGTTTTTT
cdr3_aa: CASSARLAGDTGELFF

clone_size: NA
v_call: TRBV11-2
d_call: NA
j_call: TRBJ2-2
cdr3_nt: TGTGCCAGCAGCTTACCGGTGAACACCGGGGAGCTGTTTTTT
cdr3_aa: CASSLPVNTGELFF

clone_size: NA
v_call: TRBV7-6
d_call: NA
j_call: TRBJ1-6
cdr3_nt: TGTGCCAGCTCCTCAGAGAATAATTCACCCCTCCACTTT
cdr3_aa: CASSSENNSPLHF

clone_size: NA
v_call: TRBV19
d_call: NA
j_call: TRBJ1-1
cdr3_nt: TGTGCCAGTAGTAAACGGGTGACTGAAGCTTTCTTT
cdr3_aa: CASSKRVTEAFF

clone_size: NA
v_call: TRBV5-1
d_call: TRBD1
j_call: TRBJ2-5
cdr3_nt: TGCGCCAGCAGCGGGTCTATACAGGGGATTGAGACCCAGTACTTC
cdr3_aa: CASSGSIQGIETQYF

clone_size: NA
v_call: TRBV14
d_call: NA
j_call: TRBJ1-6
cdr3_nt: TGTGCCAGCAGCCGGCGGTTTCGATCACAGGGACACTCACCCCTCCACTTT
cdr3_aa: CASSRRFRSQGHSPLHF